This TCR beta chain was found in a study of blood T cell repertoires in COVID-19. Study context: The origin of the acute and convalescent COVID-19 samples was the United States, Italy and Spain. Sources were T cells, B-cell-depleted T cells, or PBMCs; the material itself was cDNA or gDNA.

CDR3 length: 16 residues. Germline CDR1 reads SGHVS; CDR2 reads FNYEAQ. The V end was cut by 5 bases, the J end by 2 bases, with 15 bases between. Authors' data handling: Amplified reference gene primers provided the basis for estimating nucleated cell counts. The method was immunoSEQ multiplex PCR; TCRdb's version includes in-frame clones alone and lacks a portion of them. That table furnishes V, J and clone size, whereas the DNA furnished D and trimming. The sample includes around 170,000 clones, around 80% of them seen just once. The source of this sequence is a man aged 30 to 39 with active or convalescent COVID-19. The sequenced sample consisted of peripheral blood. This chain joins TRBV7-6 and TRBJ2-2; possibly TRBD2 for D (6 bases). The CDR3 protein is CASSPPGLRNTGELFF. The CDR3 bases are TGTGCCAGCAGCCCTCCGGGACTTCGAAACACCGGGGAGCTGTTTTTT.